This T cell receptor beta chain derives from a study of human T cells and chemical hapten exposure (dated by TCRdb to the early 2020s). Notes on the research overall: For sensitization, 2% DPC in acetone was applied to a roughly 2 cm by roughly 2 cm area of upper inner arm skin. For TCR sequencing, blood came from 25 to 35 alopecia patients at anywhere from one to four time points (pre-sensitization, 2, 6 and 24 weeks). Blood samples were taken from patients before sensitization (week 0) and then at 2, 6 and about 24 weeks after DPC sensitization. Weekly therapeutic DPC doses were additionally applied to the scalp of patients throughout the roughly 25-week study period. Patch testing was done on the upper back using Finn chambers containing 0.01% DPC, and results were scored after 6 days according to International Contact Dermatitis Research Group standards. Libraries were pooled for sequencing, and per-sample TCR yields varied mainly because of small differences in library volumes within the pool. The mostly female patient cohort included alopecia areata with under or over 50% scalp involvement, alopecia totalis and alopecia universalis. This study followed changes in the peripheral blood TCR repertoire in vivo during primary and secondary sensitization of alopecia patients to the hapten diphenylcyclopropenone (DPC).

The meaning of the sample's time point label: patch test 3, about 24 weeks after DPC sensitization. The treatment or condition tag for this specimen amounts to: therapeutic diphenylcyclopropenone sensitization with weekly scalp DPC. Blood at each patch-test visit was drawn before the patch test was applied. Patients were eligible if aged 18 to 70, diagnosed with alopecia and judged suitable for DPC therapy, and pregnant patients were excluded. Total RNA was extracted from unfractionated whole blood collected in Tempus Blood RNA tubes. Preparation of the library involved RACE. TCRdb lists the instrument as NextSeq 500. During library preparation, unique molecular identifiers were attached to individual cDNA molecules so that TCRs could be counted quantitatively and reproducibly. Both TCR alpha and TCR beta chains were sequenced from each blood RNA sample. The study's processing was this. The median number of TCRs per sample was around 100,000, ranging from about 20,000 to 750,000. V, J and CDR3 annotation of the TCR reads was carried out using the Decombinator software suite. For the PS versus PT1 abundance plots, all samples were subsampled to the same number of TCRs (28,000). Expanded TCRs were defined as absent before sensitization and observed at least eight times at the 2-week time point. TCRdb trimmed public reads at Q25 via fastp, called clones via MiXCR and kept in-frame beta chains. Every distinct CDR3 protein forms one entry, paired with its most common genes and DNA. TCRdb's processing, not the study's, gives the V and J calls here. The sample profile shows about 170,000 distinct CDR3 sequences; 28% of them were found once. The top ten clones comprise about 2% of the sample.

Here is what the overall study found, with its caveats: After repeated subsampling, changes were observed in the strength of the expansion versus patch-test correlation and in the threshold at which the correlation became significant. Because every patient had alopecia, a presumed autoimmune disease, the patients' immune response might differ from that of healthy individuals. Significantly more large CDR3 similarity clusters were formed by expanded TCRs than by pre-sensitization or healthy control sets, consistent with antigen-driven responses. DPC sensitization did not change how many TCRs were above 1 in 1000 frequency, and no evidence was found of alterations in global repertoire structure. Patch test score was positively correlated with the number of PT1 expanded TCRs, with significance at thresholds 8, 16 and 32 but not at 4.

This clonotype occurred many times. Which antigen it targets is not known. Per-nucleotide qualities are absent, and no much larger clonotype sits a single base away. The CDR3 spans 13 residues, from the cysteine through the phenylalanine. Just CDR3 DNA is preserved here, 39 bases in frame from base 1. The germline V gene sets CDR1 to SGHTA and CDR2 to FQGNSA. V lost 4 bases and J lost 5 bases, and the count of bases not matched to a germline gene is 4. The input for sequencing was whole blood, taken in connection with sensitization to the hapten diphenylcyclopropenone (DPC). The receptor's source is a woman between 18 and 29 years old with alopecia areata. Some clones in this sample may be carry-over from other donors' samples. The receptor chain draws on TRBV7-2 and TRBJ2-7, and TRBD2 matches 8 of the central bases. The CDR3 is CASSSRAGDEQYF. The nucleotides are TGTGCCAGCAGCTCAAGAGCGGGGGACGAGCAGTACTTC.